The 14 T cell receptor beta chains reported below all come from one sample, sequenced in a study of blood T cell repertoires in COVID-19 (dated by TCRdb to 2019 to 2021). The library was prepared using the immunoSEQ multiplex PCR assay. Sourced from immuneACCESS, this table was stored by TCRdb with only in-frame sequences that have V and J called. A share of the clones is absent; for the studies checked, an unresolved V gene accounts for under half, and the remainder has no known explanation. The sample yields 90,000 to 150,000 clones; 75% to 90% were counted once. 25% to 30% of the sample rests with the top ten. What was sequenced was peripheral blood. The receptors shown here come from a man between 65 and 79 years old with active or convalescent COVID-19.

J is TRBJ2-2 and V is TRBV19; 7 bases are shared with TRBD1. The CDR3 extends over 15 amino acids. J lost 2 bases, V lost 6 bases, and 6 bases had no gene match. Germline V gives CDR1 LNHDA, CDR2 SQIVND (reference sequence). Written as DNA, the CDR3 is TGTGCCAGTAGCCACAGGGGCTCCAACACCGGGGAGCTGTTTTTT. It translates to CASSHRGSNTGELFF.

This chain links TRBV28 with TRBJ1-2; possible D gene TRBD1, 5 bases. Per germline, CDR1 MDHEN and CDR2 SYDVKM. This CDR3 has 18 amino acids. V was clipped by 4 bases and J by 3 bases, with 24 bases between them. The CDR3 sequence: CASSSVLAGVARDYGYTF. CDR3 nucleotides: TGTGCCAGCAGTTCAGTATTGGCGGGAGTGGCCAGGGACTATGGCTACACCTTC.

This clone was observed a few times. The chain joins TRBV2 to TRBJ1-5; D gene unclear. The V end lost 6 bases, the J end lost 0 bases, and 9 bases lay between the germline ends. This CDR3 contains 14 residues. Per the germline V gene, CDR1 is SNHLY and CDR2 is FYNNEI. CDR3 nucleotides: TGTGCCAGCAGAATACAGAGTAGCAATCAGCCCCAGCATTTT. Amino acids: CASRIQSSNQPQHF.

This clone was detected a few times. The V gene is TRBV27, the J gene TRBJ2-7; 7 nucleotides match TRBD2. Germline lookup yields CDR1 MNHEY and CDR2 SMNVEV (reference sequence). The CDR3 length is 15 residues. V dropped 6 bases and J dropped 1; count of bases not matched to a gene: 9. CDR3 region: CASSPRLASSYEQYF. The CDR3 nucleotides read TGTGCCAGCAGCCCAAGACTAGCAAGTTCCTACGAGCAGTACTTC.

V and J are TRBV30 and TRBJ1-5; 7 bases agree with TRBD1. The CDR3 has 14 residues. CDR1 is GTSNPN and CDR2 is SVGIG in the germline V gene (reference sequence). Germline trimming cut 5 bases from V and 5 bases from J; bases unmatched to any gene: 9. The CDR3 coding sequence is TGTGCCTGGTCTGGAGACAGGGAGGATCAGCCCCAGCATTTT. Amino acids: CAWSGDREDQPQHF.

This chain joins TRBV6-7 and TRBJ2-2; 9 bases are shared with TRBD2. TRBV6-7 is placed among ORFs of uncertain function. With V trimmed by 0 bases and J by 7 bases, 9 bases remained unmatched. The CDR3 sequence is 17 residues long. CDR3 DNA: TGTGCCAGCAGTTACTCTCTTCGAGGTAGCGGGAGCGGGGAGCTGTTTTTT. Translation: CASSYSLRGSGSGELFF.

The genes are TRBV19 and TRBJ2-1; the match to TRBD2 covers 7 bases. Per germline, CDR1 LNHDA and CDR2 SQIVND (reference sequence). This CDR3 region has 15 residues. The trim removed 3 bases at V and 5 bases at J, leaving 7 bases unmatched. In DNA form, the CDR3 reads TGTGCCAGTAGTATTAGAGGGAGGGCCAACAATGAGCAGTTCTTC. Its translation: CASSIRGRANNEQFF.

The J gene is TRBJ2-1, the V gene TRBV30, with unresolved D. Trimming took off 1 base at V and 3 bases at J, with 7 bases between the two ends. The CDR3 contains 13 residues. The germline gives CDR1 GTSNPN, CDR2 SVGIG (reference sequence). The CDR3 DNA sequence: TGTGCCTGGAGTGCTTCGGGCTACAATGAGCAGTTCTTC. Amino acids: CAWSASGYNEQFF.

This clone was picked up one time. This sequence joins TRBV5-4 and TRBJ2-7, with 12 bases lining up with TRBD2. Germline V gene data show CDR1 as SGHNT and CDR2 as YYREEE (reference sequence). Trimming cost V 0 bases and J 6 bases; bases outside gene matches: 1. The CDR3 length is 14 residues. CDR3 protein: CASSLASGRVEQYF. The CDR3 DNA is TGTGCCAGCAGCTTGGCTAGCGGGAGGGTCGAGCAGTACTTC.

The rearrangement links TRBV27 to TRBJ2-7; the match to TRBD2 covers 9 bases. V shed 5 bases and J 12 bases; nucleotides not matched to a gene: 8. The germline V gene encodes CDR1 MNHEY and CDR2 SMNVEV (reference sequence). The CDR3 length is 12 residues. The CDR3 sequence: CASSSGGRGSYF. The CDR3 nucleotides read TGTGCCAGCAGTAGTGGCGGGAGGGGGTCGTACTTC.

This clone showed up just once. The chain uses TRBV27 and TRBJ2-7; D ambiguous. Per the germline V gene, CDR1 is MNHEY and CDR2 is SMNVEV (reference sequence). V lost 9 bases, J lost 5 bases, and 17 bases lay in between. The CDR3 is 13 residues long. The DNA of the CDR3 is TGTGCCAGTTCCCGCCGCGGTTTGGACGAGCAGTACTTC. The encoded protein is CASSRRGLDEQYF.

V is TRBV18 and J is TRBJ1-4; the D is unclear. Germline lookup yields CDR1 KGHSH and CDR2 LQKENI. The CDR3 covers 14 residues. V lost 3 bases, J lost 3 bases, and 8 bases lay in between. CDR3: CASSPGEPNEKLFF. In nucleotides, the CDR3 is TGTGCCAGCTCACCTGGGGAGCCTAATGAAAAACTGTTTTTT.

V usage is TRBV6-5 and J usage is TRBJ1-2; D not certain. The CDR3 spans 15 residues. The germline V gene encodes CDR1 MNHEY and CDR2 SVGAGI. V was shortened by 7 bases and J by 4 bases, with 19 bases between the two germline ends. CDR3 region: CASTPSDGAGYGYTF. The CDR3, as DNA: TGTGCCAGCACCCCCAGCGATGGCGCGGGCTATGGCTACACCTTC.

In this sample, this clone turned up once. CDR3 sequence: CASSSRVAEQYF. In DNA, the CDR3 is TGTGCCAGCAGTTCACGCGTCGCCGAGCAGTACTTC. The chain couples TRBV12-3 or TRBV12-4 to TRBJ2-7, with D unresolved. Trimming took 4 bases from V and 6 from J, leaving 10 bases between them. The CDR3 is made up of 12 amino acids.